This TCR beta chain was found in a study of blood T cell repertoires in COVID-19. Data came from immunoSEQ multiplex PCR; TCRdb stores just in-frame clones and leaves some out. The data contain hundreds of thousands of clones, 80% to 90% of them seen just once; the ten biggest clones take up roughly a sixth. Sequencing was carried out using PBMCs or T cells enriched from blood (not recorded which). This clonotype originated in a young man who had recovered from COVID-19.

The CDR3 loop reads CASSLSAGDTEAFF. The CDR3 DNA sequence: TGTGCCAGCAGCTTATCTGCAGGCGACACTGAAGCTTTCTTT. V gene TRBV7-9 combines with J gene TRBJ1-1; D remains unclear. Germline loops: CDR1 SEHNR, CDR2 FQNEAQ (reference sequence). The CDR3 consists of 14 residues. Trimming left V 2 bases short and J 3 bases short, with 10 bases between.